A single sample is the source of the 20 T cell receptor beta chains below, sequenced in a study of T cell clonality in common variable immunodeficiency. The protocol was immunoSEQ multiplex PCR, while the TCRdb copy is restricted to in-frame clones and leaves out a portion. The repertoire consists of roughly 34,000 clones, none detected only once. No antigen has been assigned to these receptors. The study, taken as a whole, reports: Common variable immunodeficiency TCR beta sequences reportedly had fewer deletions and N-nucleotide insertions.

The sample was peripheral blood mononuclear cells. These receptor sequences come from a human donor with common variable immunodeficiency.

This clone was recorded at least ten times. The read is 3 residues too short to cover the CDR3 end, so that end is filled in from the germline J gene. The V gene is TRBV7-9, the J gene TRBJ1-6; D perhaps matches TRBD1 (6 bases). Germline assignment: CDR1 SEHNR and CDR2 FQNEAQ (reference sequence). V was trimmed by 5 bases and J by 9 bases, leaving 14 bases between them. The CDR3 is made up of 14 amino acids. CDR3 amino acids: CASSIEQGGSPLHF. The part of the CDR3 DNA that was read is TGTGCCAGCAGCATCGAACAGGGCGGTTCACCC. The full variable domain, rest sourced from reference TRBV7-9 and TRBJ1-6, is DTGVSQNPRHKITKRGQNVTFRCDPISEHNRLYWYRQTLGQGPEFLTYFQNEAQLEKSRLLSDRFSAERPKGSFSTLEIQRTEQGDSAMYLCASSIEQGGSPLHFGNGTRLTVT.

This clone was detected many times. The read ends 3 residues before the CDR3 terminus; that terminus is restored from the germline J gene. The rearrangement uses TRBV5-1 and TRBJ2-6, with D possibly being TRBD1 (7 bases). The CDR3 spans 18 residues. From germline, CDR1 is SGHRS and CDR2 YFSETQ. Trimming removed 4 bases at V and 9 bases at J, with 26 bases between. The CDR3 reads CASSVTSRRGDEGNVLTF. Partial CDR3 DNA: TGCGCCAGCAGCGTTACGAGCCGCAGGGGGGATGAGGGCAACGTC.

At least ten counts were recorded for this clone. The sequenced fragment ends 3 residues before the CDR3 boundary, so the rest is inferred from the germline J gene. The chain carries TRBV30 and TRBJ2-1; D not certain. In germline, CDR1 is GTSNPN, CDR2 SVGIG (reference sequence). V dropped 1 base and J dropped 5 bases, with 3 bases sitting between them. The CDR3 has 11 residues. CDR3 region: CAWSDNNEQFF. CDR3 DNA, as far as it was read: TGTGCCTGGAGTGACAACAATGAG. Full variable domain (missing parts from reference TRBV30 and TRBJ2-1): SQTIHQWPATLVQPVGSPLSLECTVEGTSNPNLYWYRQAAGRGLQLLFYSVGIGQISSEVPQNLSASRPQDRQFILSSKKLLLSDSGFYLCAWSDNNEQFFGPGTRLTVL.

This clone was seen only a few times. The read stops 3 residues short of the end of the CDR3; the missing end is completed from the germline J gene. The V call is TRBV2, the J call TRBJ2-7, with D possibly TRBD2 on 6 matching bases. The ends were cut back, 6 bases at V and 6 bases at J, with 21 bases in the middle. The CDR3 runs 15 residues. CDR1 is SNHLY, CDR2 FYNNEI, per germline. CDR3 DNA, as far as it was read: TGTGCCAGCAGGAGCCCGGGACTCCGCGTCTCCGAG. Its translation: CASRSPGLRVSE. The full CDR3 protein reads CASRSPGLRVSEQYF.

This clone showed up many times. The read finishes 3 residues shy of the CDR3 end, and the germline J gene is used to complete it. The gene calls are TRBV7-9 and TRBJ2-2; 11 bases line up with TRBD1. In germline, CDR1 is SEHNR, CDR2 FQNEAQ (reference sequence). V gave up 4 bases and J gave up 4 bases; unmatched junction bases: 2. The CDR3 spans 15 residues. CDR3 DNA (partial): TGTGCCAGCAGCTCTGGGACAGGGGGCACCGGGGAG. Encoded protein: CASSSGTGGTGE. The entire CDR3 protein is CASSSGTGGTGELFF.

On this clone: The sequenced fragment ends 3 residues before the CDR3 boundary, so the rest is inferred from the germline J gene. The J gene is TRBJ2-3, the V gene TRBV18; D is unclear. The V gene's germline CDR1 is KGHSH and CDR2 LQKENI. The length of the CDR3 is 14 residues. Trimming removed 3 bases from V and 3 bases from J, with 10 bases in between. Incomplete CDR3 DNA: TGTGCCAGCTCACCCCTGGTTGCGACAGATACG. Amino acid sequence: CASSPLVATDT. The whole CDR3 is CASSPLVATDTQYF.

This CDR3 is CASSPTGGEDEKLFF. The sequenced CDR3 bases are TGTGCCAGCAGCCCAACAGGGGGCGAGGACGAAAAA. The V call is TRBV7-9, the J call TRBJ1-4; 9 nucleotides agree with TRBD1. The CDR3 is cut off 3 residues early in the read; its end comes from the germline J gene. Germline V CDR1 and CDR2: SEHNR, FQNEAQ (reference sequence). J gave up 8 bases and V 5 bases, and 9 bases lay outside the gene matches. This CDR3 is 15 amino acids long.

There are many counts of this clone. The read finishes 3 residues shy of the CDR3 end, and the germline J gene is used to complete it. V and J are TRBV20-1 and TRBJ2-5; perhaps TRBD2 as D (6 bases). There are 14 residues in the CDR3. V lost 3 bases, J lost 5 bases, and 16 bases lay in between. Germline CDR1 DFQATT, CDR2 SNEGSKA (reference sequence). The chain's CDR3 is CSASRDSSGETQYF. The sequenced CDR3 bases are TGCAGTGCTAGTCGGGACTCCTCTGGGGAGACC.

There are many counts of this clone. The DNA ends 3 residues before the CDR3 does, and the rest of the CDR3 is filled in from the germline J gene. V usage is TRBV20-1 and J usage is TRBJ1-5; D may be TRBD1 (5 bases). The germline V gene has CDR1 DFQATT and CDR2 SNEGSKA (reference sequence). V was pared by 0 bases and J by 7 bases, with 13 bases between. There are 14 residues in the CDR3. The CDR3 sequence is CSAREYRNIQPQHF. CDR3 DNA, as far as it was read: TGCAGTGCTAGAGAGTACAGGAATATACAGCCC.

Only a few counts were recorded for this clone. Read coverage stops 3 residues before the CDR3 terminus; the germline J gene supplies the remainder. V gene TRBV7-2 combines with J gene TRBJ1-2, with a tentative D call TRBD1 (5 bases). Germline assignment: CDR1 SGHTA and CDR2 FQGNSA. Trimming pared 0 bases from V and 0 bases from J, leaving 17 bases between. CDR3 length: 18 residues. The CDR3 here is CASSLALGGGRSNYGYTF. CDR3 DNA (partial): TGTGCCAGCAGCTTAGCTCTGGGGGGAGGGCGCTCTAACTATGGC.

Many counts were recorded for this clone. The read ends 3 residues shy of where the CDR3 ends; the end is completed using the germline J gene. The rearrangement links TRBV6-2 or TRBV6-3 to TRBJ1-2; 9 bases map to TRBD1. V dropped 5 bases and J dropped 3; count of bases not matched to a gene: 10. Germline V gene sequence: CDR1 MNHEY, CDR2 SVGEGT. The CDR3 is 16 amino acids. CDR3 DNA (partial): TGTGCCAGCAGTACCCCAGGGACAGGGAACGACTATGGC. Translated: CASSTPGTGNDYG. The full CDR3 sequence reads CASSTPGTGNDYGYTF.

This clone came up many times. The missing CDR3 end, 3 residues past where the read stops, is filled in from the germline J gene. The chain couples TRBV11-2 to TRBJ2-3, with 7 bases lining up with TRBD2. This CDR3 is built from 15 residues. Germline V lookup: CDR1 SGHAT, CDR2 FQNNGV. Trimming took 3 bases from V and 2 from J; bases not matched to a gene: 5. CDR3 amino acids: CASSLLSGFTDTQYF. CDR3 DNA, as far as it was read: TGTGCCAGCAGCTTGCTTAGCGGGTTCACAGATACG.

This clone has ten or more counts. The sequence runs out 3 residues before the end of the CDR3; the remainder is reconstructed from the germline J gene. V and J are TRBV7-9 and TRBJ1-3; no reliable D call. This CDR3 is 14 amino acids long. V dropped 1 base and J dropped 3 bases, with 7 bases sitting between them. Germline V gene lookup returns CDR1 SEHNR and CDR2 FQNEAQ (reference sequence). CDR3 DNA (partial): TGTGCCAGCAGCTTAGATGCAGGTGGAAACACC. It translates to CASSLDAGGNT. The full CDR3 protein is CASSLDAGGNTIYF.

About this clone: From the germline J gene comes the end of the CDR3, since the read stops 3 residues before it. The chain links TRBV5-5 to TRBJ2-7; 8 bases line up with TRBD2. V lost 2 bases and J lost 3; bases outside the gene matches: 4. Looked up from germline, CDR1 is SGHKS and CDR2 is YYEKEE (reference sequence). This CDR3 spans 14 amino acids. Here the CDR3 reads CASSFGLAFYEQYF. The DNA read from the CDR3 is TGTGCCAGCAGCTTTGGACTAGCATTCTACGAG.

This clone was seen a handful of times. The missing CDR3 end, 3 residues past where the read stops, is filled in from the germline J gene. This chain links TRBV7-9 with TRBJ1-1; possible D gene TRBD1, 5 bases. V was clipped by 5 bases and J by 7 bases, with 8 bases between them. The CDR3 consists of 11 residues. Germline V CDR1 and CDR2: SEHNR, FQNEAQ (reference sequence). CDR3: CASSRQSEAFF. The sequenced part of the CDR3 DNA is TGTGCCAGCAGCCGACAGAGTGAA. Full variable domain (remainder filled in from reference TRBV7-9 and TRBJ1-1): DTGVSQNPRHKITKRGQNVTFRCDPISEHNRLYWYRQTLGQGPEFLTYFQNEAQLEKSRLLSDRFSAERPKGSFSTLEIQRTEQGDSAMYLCASSRQSEAFFGQGTRLTVV.

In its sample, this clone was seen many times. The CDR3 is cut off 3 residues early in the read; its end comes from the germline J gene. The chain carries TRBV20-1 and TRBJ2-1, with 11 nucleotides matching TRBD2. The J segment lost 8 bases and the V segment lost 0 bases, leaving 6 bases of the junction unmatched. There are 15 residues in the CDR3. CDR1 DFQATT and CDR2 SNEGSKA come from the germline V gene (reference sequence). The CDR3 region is CSARDRPSGRHEQFF. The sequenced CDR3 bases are TGCAGTGCTAGAGATCGGCCTAGCGGGAGGCATGAG.

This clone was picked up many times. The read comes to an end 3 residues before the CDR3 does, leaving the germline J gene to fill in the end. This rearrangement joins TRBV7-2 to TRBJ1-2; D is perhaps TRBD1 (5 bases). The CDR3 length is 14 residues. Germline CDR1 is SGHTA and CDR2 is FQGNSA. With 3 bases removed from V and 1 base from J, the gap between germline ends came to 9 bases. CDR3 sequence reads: CASSFDRINYGYTF. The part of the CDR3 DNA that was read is TGTGCCAGCAGCTTCGACAGAATTAACTATGGC. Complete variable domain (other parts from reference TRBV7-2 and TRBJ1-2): GAGVSQSPSNKVTEKGKDVELRCDPISGHTALYWYRQSLGQGLEFLIYFQGNSAPDKSGLPSDRFSAERTGGSVSTLTIQRTQQEDSAVYLCASSFDRINYGYTFGSGTRLTVV.

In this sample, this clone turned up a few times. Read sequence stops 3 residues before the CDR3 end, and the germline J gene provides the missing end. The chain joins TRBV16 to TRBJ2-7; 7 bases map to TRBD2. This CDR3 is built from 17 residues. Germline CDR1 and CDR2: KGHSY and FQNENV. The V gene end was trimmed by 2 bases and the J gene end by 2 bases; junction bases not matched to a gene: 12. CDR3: CASSQPGIGTSAYEQYF. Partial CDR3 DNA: TGTGCCAGCAGCCAACCTGGAATTGGAACTAGCGCCTACGAG.

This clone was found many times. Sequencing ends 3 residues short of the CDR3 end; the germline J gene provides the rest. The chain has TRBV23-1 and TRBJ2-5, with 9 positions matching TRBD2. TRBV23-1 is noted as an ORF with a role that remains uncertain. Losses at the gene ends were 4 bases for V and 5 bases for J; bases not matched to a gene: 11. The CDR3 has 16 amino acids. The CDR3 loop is CASSPRAREGQETQYF. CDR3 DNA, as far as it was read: TGCGCCAGCAGTCCTAGGGCGCGGGAGGGCCAGGAGACC.

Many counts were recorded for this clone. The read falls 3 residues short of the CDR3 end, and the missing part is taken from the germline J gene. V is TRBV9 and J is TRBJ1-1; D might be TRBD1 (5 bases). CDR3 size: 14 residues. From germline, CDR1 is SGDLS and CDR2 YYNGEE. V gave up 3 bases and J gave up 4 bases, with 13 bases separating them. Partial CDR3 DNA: TGTGCCAGCAGCGGGGGCGTCGTTGGCACTGAA. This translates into CASSGGVVGTE. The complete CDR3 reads CASSGGVVGTEAFF.